This passage covers 7 T cell receptor beta chains from one sample sequenced in a study of blood T cell repertoires in COVID-19. Clones were sequenced by immunoSEQ multiplex PCR, and TCRdb holds only the in-frame ones, with some missing. This table has approximately 230,000 clones, approximately 79% appearing once. Sequencing was done on a sample of peripheral blood. These receptors were obtained from a woman aged 40-49 years with active or convalescent COVID-19.

The gene calls are TRBV2 and TRBJ2-3; 8 positions match TRBD2. With V trimmed by 7 bases and J by 4 bases, 10 bases remained unmatched. Germline CDR1 SNHLY, CDR2 FYNNEI. This CDR3 has 15 amino acids. Written as DNA, the CDR3 is TGTGCCAGCAATCTTAGGGCGGGGGGCGCAGATACGCAGTATTTT. Encoded protein: CASNLRAGGADTQYF. The full variable domain, completed using reference TRBV2 and TRBJ2-3, is EPEVTQTPSHQVTQMGQEVILRCVPISNHLYFYWYRQILGQKVEFLVSFYNNEISEKSEIFDDQFSVERPDGSNFTLKIRSTKLEDSAMYFCASNLRAGGADTQYFGPGTRLTVL.

The rearrangement links TRBV6-6 to TRBJ1-4; weak D call: TRBD1 (5 bases). CDR3 length equals 12 residues. Germline CDR1 MNHNY, CDR2 SVGAGI (reference sequence). With 7 bases removed from V and 8 bases from J, the gap between germline ends came to 11 bases. The CDR3 sequence: CASNRGGEKLFF. CDR3 nucleotides: TGTGCCAGCAACCGGGGGGGGGAAAAACTGTTTTTT.

The chain combines TRBV6-5 with TRBJ2-2; 10 bases are shared with TRBD1. The CDR3 has 14 amino acids. Losses at the gene ends were 9 bases for V and 6 bases for J; bases not matched to a gene: 7. CDR1 is MNHEY, CDR2 SVGAGI, per germline. The CDR3 bases are TGTGCCAGTAGACAGGGGGCGTCCGCCGGGGAGCTGTTTTTT. It specifies CASRQGASAGELFF.

The chain couples TRBV28 to TRBJ2-3; weak D call: TRBD2 (6 bases). CDR1 and CDR2 from the germline V gene are MDHEN and SYDVKM. V lost 5 bases, J lost 11 bases, and 14 bases lay in between. The CDR3 is made up of 12 amino acids. CDR3 sequence: CASSPGTRLQYF. DNA for the CDR3: TGTGCCAGCAGTCCCGGGACTCGCCTGCAGTATTTT.

The J gene is TRBJ2-3, the V gene TRBV7-6, with 9 bases matching TRBD2. Losses at the gene ends were 6 bases for V and 6 bases for J; bases not matched to a gene: 10. This CDR3 comprises 15 residues. Germline V gene lookup returns CDR1 SGHVS and CDR2 FNYEAQ. The CDR3 DNA sequence: TGTGCCAGCAGAAGGGGGAGCGGGGGGCCCGATACGCAGTATTTT. It specifies CASRRGSGGPDTQYF. Together with reference TRBV7-6 and TRBJ2-3, the CDR3 gives the full variable domain: GAGVSQSPRYKVTKRGQDVALRCDPISGHVSLYWYRQALGQGPEFLTYFNYEAQQDKSGLPNDRFSAERPEGSISTLTIQRTEQRDSAMYRCASRRGSGGPDTQYFGPGTRLTVL.

In regard to this clone: Additional DNA sequences in this sample encode the identical CDR3. The chain couples TRBV28 to TRBJ1-2; no definite D call. This CDR3 has 11 amino acids. The V and J ends lost 3 bases and 6 bases respectively, with 5 bases between them. In germline, CDR1 is MDHEN, CDR2 SYDVKM. The CDR3 nucleotides are TGTGCCAGCAGTTTTCTTGATGGCTACACCTTC. Translating gives CASSFLDGYTF.

This clone was seen only a few times. J is TRBJ2-5 and V is TRBV2, with TRBD2 matching 7 bases. With 5 bases clipped from V and 5 bases from J, the junction kept 5 bases outside the gene matches. The CDR3 totals 13 residues. CDR1 SNHLY and CDR2 FYNNEI come from the germline V gene. CDR3 coding DNA: TGTGCCAGCAGTTCACGGCGGGGGGAGACCCAGTACTTC. It encodes CASSSRRGETQYF. Filled out from reference TRBV2 and TRBJ2-5, the complete variable domain reads EPEVTQTPSHQVTQMGQEVILRCVPISNHLYFYWYRQILGQKVEFLVSFYNNEISEKSEIFDDQFSVERPDGSNFTLKIRSTKLEDSAMYFCASSSRRGETQYFGPGTRLLVL.